This is a list of T cell receptor beta chains from one sample in a study of T cell repertoires in cytomegalovirus infection. The antigens these receptors bind are not known. TCRdb analysed the reads with MiXCR anew, one entry per CDR3 protein. The sample records hundreds of thousands of distinct CDR3 sequences, approximately 32% being singletons. The specimen was cultured PBMCs, collected from culture after CMV antigen stimulation. These receptors were taken from a human donor in good health (CMV status not recorded). Some clones in this sample may be carry-over from other donors' samples. Each CDR3 is given with its conserved first and last residue. D genes are given only for firm matches. Where a row states a size, it is once, few, many or the class of an expanded clone; other rows omit it.

d_gene	v_gene	j_gene	abundance	CDR3aa	CDR3nt
-	TRBV12-5	TRBJ1-1	-	CASGLVPPGGAFF	TGTGCTAGTGGTTTGGTACCCCCAGGAGGAGCTTTCTTT
-	TRBV12-3/TRBV12-4	TRBJ2-1	-	CASSWGLNNEQFF	TGTGCCAGCAGTTGGGGACTTAACAATGAGCAGTTCTTC
TRBD2	TRBV19	TRBJ2-1	few	CASSNSGTRNNEQFF	TGTGCCAGTAGTAATAGCGGGACCCGAAACAATGAGCAGTTCTTC
TRBD1	TRBV28	TRBJ1-2	-	CASSLTGGAGNYGYTF	TGTGCCAGCAGTCTGACAGGGGGCGCGGGAAACTATGGCTACACCTTC
TRBD1	TRBV6-1	TRBJ2-6	few	CASRVLRDRELAGANVLTF	TGTGCCAGCAGGGTACTCCGGGACAGGGAGTTAGCTGGGGCCAACGTCCTGACTTTC
TRBD1	TRBV5-3	TRBJ2-5	-	CASSSRKADRGLQETQYF	TGTGCCAGCAGCTCAAGAAAGGCGGACAGGGGTCTCCAAGAGACCCAGTACTTC
-	TRBV6-1	TRBJ2-1	-	CASSPLPGSPNEQFF	TGTGCCAGCAGTCCCTTGCCAGGTAGTCCCAATGAGCAGTTCTTC
-	TRBV27	TRBJ1-2	-	CASSLRRGGYGYTF	TGTGCCAGCAGTTTACGGAGGGGCGGCTATGGCTACACCTTC
TRBD2	TRBV5-6	TRBJ2-3	-	CASSLGEIAGTDTQYF	TGTGCCAGCAGCTTGGGGGAGATAGCGGGAACGGATACGCAGTATTTT
-	TRBV5-6	TRBJ2-6	few	CASSWRPGTPGANVLTF	TGTGCCAGCAGCTGGCGCCCGGGCACCCCTGGGGCCAACGTCCTGACTTTC
-	TRBV28	TRBJ2-7	-	CASSPDLYEQYF	TGTGCCAGCAGCCCGGACCTATACGAGCAGTACTTC
TRBD1	TRBV5-4	TRBJ1-1	-	CASSGRDRGTEAFF	TGTGCCAGCAGCGGAAGGGACAGGGGGACTGAAGCTTTCTTT
-	TRBV4-2	TRBJ2-3	few	CASSQDRIKTDTQYF	TGTGCCAGCAGCCAAGATCGTATTAAGACAGATACGCAGTATTTT
-	TRBV7-6	TRBJ2-2	-	CASSPRPTGELFF	TGTGCCAGCAGCCCCCGCCCCACCGGGGAGCTGTTTTTT
-	TRBV4-1	TRBJ1-1	once	CASSLLRDTYTEAFF	TGCGCCAGCAGCCTCCTACGGGACACCTACACTGAAGCTTTCTTT
-	TRBV7-6	TRBJ2-5	-	CASSGGGKTQETQYF	TGTGCCAGCAGCGGCGGAGGGAAAACACAAGAGACCCAGTACTTC
-	TRBV18	TRBJ1-2	-	CASSSEGRIDGYTF	TGTGCCAGCTCATCAGAGGGGCGGATAGATGGCTACACCTTC
TRBD2	TRBV27	TRBJ2-7	-	CASSSGRKDEQYF	TGTGCCAGCAGCAGCGGGAGAAAGGACGAGCAGTACTTC
-	TRBV18	TRBJ1-1	-	CASSREQVRAEAFF	TGTGCCAGCTCACGGGAACAGGTTCGCGCTGAAGCTTTCTTT
-	TRBV6-1	TRBJ2-5	-	CASSEAVGGGRETQYF	TGTGCCAGCAGTGAAGCTGTCGGGGGCGGTCGGGAGACCCAGTACTTC
-	TRBV4-1	TRBJ2-2	few	CASSQVRWGDTGELFF	TGCGCCAGCAGCCAAGTGAGGTGGGGGGACACCGGGGAGCTGTTTTTT
-	TRBV4-2	TRBJ1-6	-	CASSQEHLSSYNSPLHF	TGTGCCAGCAGCCAAGAACACCTGAGCTCCTATAATTCACCCCTCCACTTT
-	TRBV12-3/TRBV12-4	TRBJ1-5	-	CASTDGYSNQPQHF	TGTGCTAGCACCGACGGGTATAGCAATCAGCCCCAGCATTTT
TRBD1	TRBV12-3/TRBV12-4	TRBJ1-1	-	CASSLWPWTGNTEAFF	TGTGCCAGCAGTTTATGGCCCTGGACAGGGAACACTGAAGCTTTCTTT
-	TRBV7-9	TRBJ1-3	-	CASSFPGARGNTIYF	TGTGCCAGCAGCTTCCCCGGGGCAAGAGGAAACACCATATATTTT
TRBD2	TRBV28	TRBJ2-1	many	CASKGTSGKAAYNEQFF	TGTGCCAGTAAAGGGACTAGCGGGAAGGCCGCCTACAATGAGCAGTTCTTC
-	TRBV12-5	TRBJ2-1	few	CASGPGGDKQFF	TGTGCTAGTGGCCCCGGCGGGGATAAGCAGTTCTTC
TRBD1	TRBV20-1	TRBJ1-1	-	CSAARDREGTEAFF	TGCAGTGCTGCCCGTGACAGGGAGGGAACTGAAGCTTTCTTT
TRBD1	TRBV12-3/TRBV12-4	TRBJ1-2	-	CASRRTGVDYGYTF	TGTGCCAGCAGACGGACAGGGGTTGACTATGGCTACACCTTC
-	TRBV7-6	TRBJ1-1	many	CASSRDRNTEAFF	TGTGCCAGCAGCCGGGACCGGAACACTGAAGCTTTCTTT
-	TRBV2	TRBJ1-5	few	CASSEFAGRQPQHF	TGTGCCAGCAGTGAATTTGCAGGTCGACAGCCCCAGCATTTT
-	TRBV4-2	TRBJ1-1	-	CASSQGSLAQNTEAFF	TGTGCCAGCAGCCAAGGGAGTTTGGCCCAGAACACTGAAGCTTTCTTT
TRBD1	TRBV5-1	TRBJ1-1	-	CASSPRDRGSNEAFF	TGCGCCAGCAGCCCCCGGGACAGGGGAAGTAATGAAGCTTTCTTT
-	TRBV19	TRBJ2-5	few	CASSTRTSQETQYF	TGTGCCAGTAGTACCCGGACTTCCCAAGAGACCCAGTACTTC
-	TRBV20-1	TRBJ1-4	-	CSATGATNEKLFF	TGCAGTGCTACGGGGGCGACTAATGAAAAACTGTTTTTT
-	TRBV6-6	TRBJ2-5	few	CASSYGHLQETQYF	TGTGCCAGCAGTTACGGGCATCTTCAAGAGACCCAGTACTTC
TRBD2	TRBV12-3/TRBV12-4	TRBJ2-3	-	CASSFGLAASTDTQYF	TGTGCCAGCAGTTTCGGACTAGCGGCGAGCACAGATACGCAGTATTTT
TRBD1	TRBV6-8	TRBJ2-3	-	CASSFDRELDTQYF	TGTGCCAGCAGTTTCGACAGGGAGTTGGATACGCAGTATTTT
-	TRBV10-2	TRBJ1-2	-	CAVRWTDNYGYTF	TGCGCCGTCCGTTGGACCGACAACTATGGCTACACCTTC
-	TRBV15	TRBJ1-4	-	CATNRAGVQSEKLFF	TGTGCCACCAACAGAGCGGGCGTGCAGAGTGAAAAACTGTTTTTT
-	TRBV7-2	TRBJ2-7	many	CASSLVTGQMYF	TGTGCCAGCAGCTTAGTGACCGGACAGATGTATTTC
-	TRBV12-3/TRBV12-4	TRBJ1-1	-	CASSFPQKNTEAFF	TGTGCCAGCAGTTTCCCACAGAAGAACACTGAAGCTTTCTTT
-	TRBV19	TRBJ1-2	few	CASRSNRAPYGYTF	TGTGCCAGTAGATCGAACAGGGCCCCCTATGGCTACACCTTC
-	TRBV6-5	TRBJ2-7	few	CASRTPDWITYEQYF	TGTGCCAGCAGAACTCCGGACTGGATTACCTACGAGCAGTACTTC
-	TRBV7-3	TRBJ2-2	-	CASSLGPSPGELFF	TGTGCCAGCAGCTTAGGGCCTAGCCCCGGGGAGCTGTTTTTT
TRBD2	TRBV11-1	TRBJ2-3	-	CASSSGTSLPDTQYF	TGTGCCAGCAGTTCCGGGACTAGTCTACCGGATACGCAGTATTTT
TRBD1	TRBV29-1	TRBJ1-5	-	CSVRTGNQPQHF	TGCAGCGTTAGGACAGGGAATCAGCCCCAGCATTTT